The 5 T cell receptor beta chains reported below all come from one sample, sequenced in a study of T cells after yellow fever vaccination. TCRdb redid the calling of the 5' RACE reads with MiXCR, one entry per CDR3 protein. The repertoire holds 300,000 to 400,000 distinct CDR3 sequences, with roughly 8.7% as singletons. This specimen was PBMCs, taken on the day of the first yellow fever vaccination. The receptors were sampled from a man younger than 35 who received the YFV17D yellow fever vaccine.

V and J are TRBV6-1 and TRBJ1-1; weak D call: TRBD1 (6 bases). Germline values: CDR1 MNHNS, CDR2 SASEGT. V was pared by 7 bases and J by 0 bases, with 12 bases between. The CDR3 length is 14 residues. The CDR3 loop reads CASNTGRVNTEAFF. CDR3 DNA sequence: TGTGCCAGCAATACAGGGAGGGTGAACACTGAAGCTTTCTTT.

This clonotype was recorded many times. This chain uses TRBV4-1 with TRBJ2-3, with 7 bases matching TRBD2. V trimming: 0 bases; J trimming: 4 bases; junction bases outside the gene matches: 4. Germline CDR1 is MGHRA and CDR2 is YSYEKL. The CDR3 spans 15 residues. The CDR3 is CASSQEYGGADTQYF. The CDR3 bases are TGCGCCAGCAGCCAAGAGTATGGGGGGGCAGATACGCAGTATTTT.

This clonotype was detected many times. The chain recombines TRBV2 with TRBJ1-1; D gene unclear. The germline gives CDR1 SNHLY, CDR2 FYNNEI. This CDR3 is built from 12 residues. V lost 8 bases and J lost 0, with 7 bases in between. CDR3: CASVDVNTEAFF. The CDR3, as DNA: TGTGCCAGCGTCGACGTGAACACTGAAGCTTTCTTT.

This clonotype turned up a few times. V usage is TRBV15 and J usage is TRBJ1-4, with a tentative D call TRBD1 (5 bases). From germline, CDR1 is LNHNV and CDR2 YYDKDF (reference sequence). The germline V and J ends were trimmed by 5 bases and 8 bases, with 21 bases remaining between them. The CDR3 is 16 residues long. The CDR3 DNA follows: TGTGCCACCAGCTCCGGGACGGTGGCCCGGGGGGAAAAACTGTTTTTT. Residues: CATSSGTVARGEKLFF.

The genes are TRBV5-1 and TRBJ2-7; the match to TRBD2 covers 9 bases. V shed 3 bases, J shed 6 bases, and the junction held 7 bases outside the gene matches. The CDR3 has 14 residues. Germline-derived CDR1 and CDR2 are SGHRS and YFSETQ. The CDR3 here is CASSSLAGLPEQYF. In DNA, the CDR3 is TGCGCCAGCAGCTCCCTAGCGGGGCTTCCCGAGCAGTACTTC.